The rows below give T cell receptor beta chains drawn from one sample of a study of preoperative IRX-2 immunotherapy in early breast cancer. The repertoire was sequenced with immunoSEQ multiplex PCR; TCRdb's copy has only in-frame clones and lacks some. The sample comprises about 23,000 clones, 75% to 90% of which are singletons, and roughly 9% rests with the top ten. Sequenced material: tumor tissue, taken after IRX-2 immunotherapy. The receptors shown here come from a human donor with breast cancer. Each CDR3 is given with its conserved first and last residue. D genes are given only for firm matches. Size tells how often a clone was seen (once, few, many) or the class of an expanded clone, and some rows leave it out.

j_call | clone_size | v_call | d_call | cdr3_nt | cdr3_aa
TRBJ1-6 | - | TRBV30 | - | TGTGCCTGGAGTGCGGGGGATTCACCCCTCCACTTT | CAWSAGDSPLHF
TRBJ1-1 | - | TRBV29-1 | - | TGCAGCGTTGAAGATAGTGGGGATTCGAACACTGAAGCTTTCTTT | CSVEDSGDSNTEAFF
TRBJ2-7 | - | TRBV7-2 | TRBD1 | TGTGCCAGCAGCAGGGGACAGGGTAGAGACGAGCAGTACTTC | CASSRGQGRDEQYF
TRBJ1-1 | once | TRBV4-1 | - | TGCGCCAGCAGCCAAGATGGAGGGGGGAACACTGAAGCTTTCTTT | CASSQDGGGNTEAFF
TRBJ2-5 | - | TRBV7-9 | - | TGTGCCAGCAGCTTAGCCCAAGAGACCCAGTACTTC | CASSLAQETQYF
TRBJ2-7 | - | TRBV27 | TRBD2 | TGTGCCAGCAGTAACGCGGGAGCGGGTGAGCAGTACTTC | CASSNAGAGEQYF
TRBJ2-1 | - | TRBV9 | - | TGTGCCAGCAGCGTAGGCGATGAGCAGTTCTTC | CASSVGDEQFF
TRBJ2-3 | - | TRBV5-1 | - | TGCGCCAGCAGAAACTCTGGGGAGGCCACAGATACGCAGTATTTT | CASRNSGEATDTQYF
TRBJ2-1 | - | TRBV7-8 | TRBD1 | TGTGCCAGCAGTCTCGACAGGGAGTTGTTCAATGAGCAGTTCTTC | CASSLDRELFNEQFF
TRBJ2-3 | - | TRBV10-1 | - | TGCGCCAGCAGTGAGGCAGATACGCAGTATTTT | CASSEADTQYF
TRBJ2-3 | - | TRBV12-5 | - | TGTGCTAGTGGTTTCAGGGGCATAGATACGCAGTATTTT | CASGFRGIDTQYF
TRBJ2-1 | - | TRBV11-3 | TRBD2 | TGTGCCAGCAGCTTAGATCAGGGCGGGAGCTCCAGGGCGGGTGAGCAGTTCTTC | CASSLDQGGSSRAGEQFF
TRBJ1-2 | - | TRBV5-1 | TRBD1 | TGCGCCAGCAGCAACCAGGGGGCCAGCTATGGCTACACCTTC | CASSNQGASYGYTF
TRBJ1-2 | - | TRBV4-1 | - | TGCGCCAGCAGCAACTTTGTGACAGGAATCTATGGCTACACCTTC | CASSNFVTGIYGYTF
TRBJ1-5 | - | TRBV6-5 | TRBD1 | TGTGCCAGCAGTAACAGGGGGTCGGATCAGCCCCAGCATTTT | CASSNRGSDQPQHF
TRBJ2-6 | - | TRBV18 | TRBD1 | TGTGCCAGCTCACCGAGGACAGGGTCGAATGGGGCCAACGTCCTGACTTTC | CASSPRTGSNGANVLTF
TRBJ1-6 | - | TRBV15 | - | TGTGCCACCAGCAGAGGGGCCCTTGGGAATTCACCCCTCCACTTT | CATSRGALGNSPLHF
TRBJ2-7 | - | TRBV28 | - | TGTGCCAGCAGTTTAGGTGTAAGCAGGGGTTACGAGCAGTACTTC | CASSLGVSRGYEQYF
TRBJ2-2 | once | TRBV29-1 | - | TGCAGCGTGGCTTCAGGTTCAAACACCGGGGAGCTGTTTTTT | CSVASGSNTGELFF
TRBJ2-7 | once | TRBV5-4 | TRBD1 | TGTGCCAGCAGCCGGGACAGGAACTACGAGCAGTACTTC | CASSRDRNYEQYF
TRBJ2-4 | - | TRBV4-1 | TRBD1 | TGCGCCAGCAGCCTCCCGGACAGGCCAAAAAACATTCAGTACTTC | CASSLPDRPKNIQYF
TRBJ1-3 | - | TRBV11-2 | TRBD1 | TGTGCCAGCAGTCCGGGACAGAGTTTCTATGGAAACACCATATATTTT | CASSPGQSFYGNTIYF
TRBJ2-3 | few | TRBV27 | - | TGTGCCAGCAGTGAGTTGCGCCTTAGCACAGATACGCAGTATTTT | CASSELRLSTDTQYF
TRBJ2-5 | - | TRBV19 | TRBD1 | TGTGCCAGTAGTACTCGACAGGGCCAAGAGACCCAGTACTTC | CASSTRQGQETQYF
TRBJ2-3 | - | TRBV18 | - | TGTGCCAGCTCACAATCCGAAGATACGCAGTATTTT | CASSQSEDTQYF
TRBJ2-7 | - | TRBV5-4 | - | TGTGCCAGCAGCTTCCTCTCCTACGAGCAGTACTTC | CASSFLSYEQYF
TRBJ2-3 | - | TRBV27 | - | TGTGCCAGCAGCGGGCAGGGCACAGATACGCAGTATTTT | CASSGQGTDTQYF
TRBJ2-2 | - | TRBV7-7 | - | TGTGCCAGCAGCTTAGAGGAAAACACCGGGGAGCTGTTTTTT | CASSLEENTGELFF
TRBJ2-7 | - | TRBV19 | TRBD2 | TGTGCCAGTAGTCCAAGCGGGACTAGCGGGGGGTATACCTACGAGCAGTACTTC | CASSPSGTSGGYTYEQYF
TRBJ2-3 | few | TRBV28 | - | TGTGCCAGCAGTTTCGAAGACCCTAGCACAGATACGCAGTATTTT | CASSFEDPSTDTQYF
TRBJ1-2 | - | TRBV30 | - | TGTGCCTGGACTAAAACGGGGGTTGGATATGGCTACACCTTC | CAWTKTGVGYGYTF
TRBJ2-1 | - | TRBV28 | - | TGTGCCAGCAGTCAACTCTACCTTGACTCCCTCTACAATGAGCAGTTCTTC | CASSQLYLDSLYNEQFF
TRBJ2-7 | - | TRBV5-1 | - | TGCGCCAGCAGCTCTATAGTCCGGGAGGAGCAGTACTTC | CASSSIVREEQYF
TRBJ2-3 | few | TRBV7-9 | - | TGTGCCAGCAGCTCCCGACTTGAGGTCACAGATACGCAGTATTTT | CASSSRLEVTDTQYF
TRBJ2-1 | - | TRBV10-1 | TRBD2 | TGCGCCAGCAGTGAGTCGGGACTAGCGGGGGCCATGGGGCAGTTCTTC | CASSESGLAGAMGQFF
TRBJ2-6 | - | TRBV5-4 | - | TGTGCCAGCAGCGAACAGGGCTCTGGGGCCAACGTCCTGACTTTC | CASSEQGSGANVLTF
TRBJ2-2 | - | TRBV2 | - | TGTGCCAGCGGTAAGACGAACACCGGGGAGCTGTTTTTT | CASGKTNTGELFF
TRBJ1-5 | - | TRBV5-8 | - | TGTGCCAGCAGCCTGCTTGGGGGGGCGGGGCGCAATCAGCCCCAGCATTTT | CASSLLGGAGRNQPQHF
TRBJ1-4 | - | TRBV5-6 | TRBD1 | TGTGCCAGCAGCACCGGACAGGGTGAAAAACTGTTTTTT | CASSTGQGEKLFF
TRBJ1-6 | - | TRBV14 | - | TGTGCCAGCAGCCGGACCCAGGGGAGGGGTTCACCCCTCCACTTT | CASSRTQGRGSPLHF
TRBJ2-3 | - | TRBV7-9 | - | TGTGCCAGCAGTGGGGAGACGTTAGATACGCAGTATTTT | CASSGETLDTQYF
TRBJ2-7 | - | TRBV7-2 | TRBD2 | TGTGCCAGCAGCCTCCGACTAGCGGGAGGTAGGGAGCAGTACTTC | CASSLRLAGGREQYF
TRBJ1-2 | - | TRBV28 | TRBD1 | TGTGCCAGCAGTTCGCCTGGACAGGGGCTGATTGGCTACACCTTC | CASSSPGQGLIGYTF
TRBJ2-7 | - | TRBV28 | - | TGTGCCAGCAGTTTTTACGGGGCGGAGGAGCAGTACTTC | CASSFYGAEEQYF
TRBJ1-2 | - | TRBV5-1 | TRBD1 | TGCGCCAGCAGCTTGGTACAGGGGGCTTACGGCTACACCTTC | CASSLVQGAYGYTF
TRBJ2-1 | - | TRBV6-1 | - | TGTGCCAGCAGCACCGGGACTGGAACAGGTGGGCAGTTCTTC | CASSTGTGTGGQFF
TRBJ1-2 | - | TRBV5-1 | - | TGCGCCAGCAAGGACTCCTACTATGGCTACACCTTC | CASKDSYYGYTF
TRBJ1-4 | - | TRBV30 | - | TGTGCCGGCAGCGGGGGGGGGAATGAAAAACTGTTTTTT | CAGSGGGNEKLFF
TRBJ1-5 | - | TRBV6-5 | - | TGTGCCAGCAGTTACGAGGGCAATCAGCCCCAGCATTTT | CASSYEGNQPQHF
TRBJ1-6 | - | TRBV19 | - | TGTGCCAGTAGTTCAATGCCCGAGTCACCCCTCCACTTT | CASSSMPESPLHF
TRBJ2-6 | - | TRBV10-2 | TRBD1 | TGCGCCAGCAGTAAGGAGAGACAGGGGGGGTCTGGGGCCAACGTCCTGACTTTC | CASSKERQGGSGANVLTF
TRBJ2-5 | - | TRBV9 | - | TGTGCCAGCAGCGTCCCAGGGCAGGGAGAGACCCAGTACTTC | CASSVPGQGETQYF
TRBJ2-3 | - | TRBV27 | TRBD1 | TGTGCCAGCAGTTTTATAGGACAGGGTACAGATACGCAGTATTTT | CASSFIGQGTDTQYF
TRBJ1-2 | - | TRBV6-1 | - | TGTGCCAGCAGTGGTGGGGCGGGGAACTATGGCTACACCTTC | CASSGGAGNYGYTF
TRBJ2-5 | - | TRBV9 | - | TGTGCCAGCAGCGTAGTGGGAGAGACCCAGTACTTC | CASSVVGETQYF